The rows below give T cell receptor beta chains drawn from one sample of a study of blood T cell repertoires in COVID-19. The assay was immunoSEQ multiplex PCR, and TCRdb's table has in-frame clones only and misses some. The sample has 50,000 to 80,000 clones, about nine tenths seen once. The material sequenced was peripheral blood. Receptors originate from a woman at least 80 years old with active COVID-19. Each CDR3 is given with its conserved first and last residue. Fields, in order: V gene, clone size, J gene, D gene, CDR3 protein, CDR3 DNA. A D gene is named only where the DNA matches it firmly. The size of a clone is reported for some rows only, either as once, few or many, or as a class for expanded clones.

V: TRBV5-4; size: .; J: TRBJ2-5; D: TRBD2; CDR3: CASSLDLAGDGETQYF; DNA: TGTGCCAGCAGCTTGGATCTAGCGGGAGACGGAGAGACCCAGTACTTC
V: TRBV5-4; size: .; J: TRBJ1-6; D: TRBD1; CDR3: CASSSTGGGGMNSPLHF; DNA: TGTGCCAGCAGCTCAACAGGGGGCGGCGGAATGAATTCACCCCTCCACTTT
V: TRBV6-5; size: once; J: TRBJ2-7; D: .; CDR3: CASRGDFLSSYEQYF; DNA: TGTGCCAGCAGGGGGGACTTCCTCAGCTCCTACGAGCAGTACTTC
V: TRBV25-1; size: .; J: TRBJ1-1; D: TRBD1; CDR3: CASSDGQGATEAFF; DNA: TGTGCCAGCAGCGACGGACAGGGGGCAACTGAAGCTTTCTTT
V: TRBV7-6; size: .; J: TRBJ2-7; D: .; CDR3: CASSSLRDNNYEQYF; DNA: TGTGCCAGCAGCTCCCTCCGGGACAATAACTACGAGCAGTACTTC
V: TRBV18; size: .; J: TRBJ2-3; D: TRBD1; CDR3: CASSPGQAPDTQYF; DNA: TGTGCCAGCTCACCCGGACAGGCCCCCGATACGCAGTATTTT
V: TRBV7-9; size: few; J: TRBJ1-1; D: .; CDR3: CASSENGGAKAFF; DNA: TGTGCCAGCAGCGAAAACGGCGGAGCTAAGGCTTTCTTT
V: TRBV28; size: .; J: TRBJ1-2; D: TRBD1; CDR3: CAIDQGQGLYGYTF; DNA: TGTGCCATCGACCAGGGACAGGGACTCTATGGCTACACCTTC
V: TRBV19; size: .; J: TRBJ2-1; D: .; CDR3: CASSPYSSSYNEQFF; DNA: TGTGCCAGTAGTCCGTATTCGAGCTCCTACAATGAGCAGTTCTTC
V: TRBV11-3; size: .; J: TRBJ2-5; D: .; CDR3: CASSARTETGQETQYF; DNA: TGTGCCAGCAGCGCCCGGACAGAGACCGGCCAAGAGACCCAGTACTTC
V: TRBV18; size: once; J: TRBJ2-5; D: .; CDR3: CASSPPAGLLETQYF; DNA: TGTGCCAGCTCACCACCAGCAGGGCTGCTAGAGACCCAGTACTTC
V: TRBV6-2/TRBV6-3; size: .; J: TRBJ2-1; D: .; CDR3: CASSITGSKYNEQFF; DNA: TGTGCCAGCAGTATCACAGGGTCGAAATACAATGAGCAGTTCTTC
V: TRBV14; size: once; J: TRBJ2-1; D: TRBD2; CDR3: CASSHLAGGYNEQFF; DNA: TGTGCCAGCAGCCACTTAGCGGGAGGGTACAATGAGCAGTTCTTC
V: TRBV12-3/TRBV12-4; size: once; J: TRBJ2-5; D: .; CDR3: CASSTGLGRTQYF; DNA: TGTGCCAGCAGTACAGGATTGGGAAGAACCCAGTACTTC
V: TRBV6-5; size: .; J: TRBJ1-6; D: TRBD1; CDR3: CASSRQGWNSPLHF; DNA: TGTGCCAGCAGTCGACAGGGTTGGAATTCACCCCTCCACTTT
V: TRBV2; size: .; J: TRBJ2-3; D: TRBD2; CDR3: CASSQQASGSTDTQYF; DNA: TGTGCCAGCAGTCAGCAGGCTAGCGGGAGCACAGATACGCAGTATTTT
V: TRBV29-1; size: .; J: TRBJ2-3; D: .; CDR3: CSVMIDAGRGTDTQYF; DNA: TGCAGCGTTATGATAGACGCGGGGCGCGGCACAGATACGCAGTATTTT
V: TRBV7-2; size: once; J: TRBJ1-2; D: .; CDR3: CASSTRNAGNGYTF; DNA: TGTGCCAGCAGCACACGAAACGCAGGGAATGGCTACACCTTC
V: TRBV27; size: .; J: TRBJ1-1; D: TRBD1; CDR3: CASSHTGGRAEAFF; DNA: TGTGCCAGCAGTCATACAGGGGGCAGGGCTGAAGCTTTCTTT
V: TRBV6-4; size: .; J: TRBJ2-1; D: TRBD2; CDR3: CASSPGTSPPDEQFF; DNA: TGTGCCAGCAGCCCCGGGACTAGCCCCCCGGATGAGCAGTTCTTC
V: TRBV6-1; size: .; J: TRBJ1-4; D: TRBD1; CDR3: CASSEEWGQTNEKLFF; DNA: TGTGCCAGCAGTGAGGAGTGGGGACAGACTAATGAAAAACTGTTTTTT
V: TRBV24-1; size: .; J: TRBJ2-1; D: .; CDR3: CATSDEAGSDGNEQFF; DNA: TGTGCCACCAGTGACGAAGCTGGGAGTGATGGGAATGAGCAGTTCTTC
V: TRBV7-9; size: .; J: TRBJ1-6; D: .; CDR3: CASSLGAAIYNSPLHF; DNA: TGTGCCAGCAGCTTAGGTGCCGCTATCTATAATTCACCCCTCCACTTT
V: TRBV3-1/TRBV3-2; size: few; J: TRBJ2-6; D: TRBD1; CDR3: CASSPSTGVSGANVLTF; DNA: TGTGCCAGCAGCCCTTCGACAGGGGTGTCAGGGGCCAACGTCCTGACTTTC
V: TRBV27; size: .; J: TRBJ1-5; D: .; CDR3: CASSLASYSNQPQHF; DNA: TGTGCCAGCAGTTTAGCCAGTTATAGCAATCAGCCCCAGCATTTT
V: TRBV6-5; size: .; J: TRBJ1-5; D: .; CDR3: CASSQFGVSNQPQHF; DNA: TGTGCCAGCAGTCAATTCGGGGTTAGCAATCAGCCCCAGCATTTT
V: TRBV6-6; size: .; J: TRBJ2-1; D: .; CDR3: CASSYGGYNEQFF; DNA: TGTGCCAGCAGTTACGGGGGGTACAATGAGCAGTTCTTC
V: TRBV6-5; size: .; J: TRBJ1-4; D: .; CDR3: CASSLTGSFGEKLFF; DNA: TGTGCCAGCAGTTTGACGGGTTCTTTCGGCGAAAAACTGTTTTTT
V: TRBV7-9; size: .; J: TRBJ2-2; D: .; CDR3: CASSLAGAAGELFF; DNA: TGTGCCAGCAGCTTAGCAGGGGCGGCCGGGGAGCTGTTTTTT
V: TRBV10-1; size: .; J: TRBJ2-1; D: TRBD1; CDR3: CASSESAGQGIHNEQFF; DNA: TGCGCCAGCAGTGAGTCGGCGGGACAGGGGATTCACAATGAGCAGTTCTTC
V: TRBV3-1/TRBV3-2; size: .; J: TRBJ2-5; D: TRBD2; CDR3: CASSSWTSGIGETQYF; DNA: TGTGCCAGCAGCTCCTGGACTAGCGGGATTGGAGAGACCCAGTACTTC
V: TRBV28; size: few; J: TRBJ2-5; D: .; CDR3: CASSQRQETQYF; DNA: TGTGCCAGCAGTCAACGGCAAGAGACCCAGTACTTC
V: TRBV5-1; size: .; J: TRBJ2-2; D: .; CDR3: CASSFRQNTGELFF; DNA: TGCGCCAGCAGCTTTAGACAGAACACCGGGGAGCTGTTTTTT
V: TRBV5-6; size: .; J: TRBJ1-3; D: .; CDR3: CASSQGISGNTIYF; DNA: TGTGCCAGCAGCCAGGGTATCTCTGGAAACACCATATATTTT
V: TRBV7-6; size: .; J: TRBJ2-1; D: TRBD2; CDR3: CASSLVASGSYNEQFF; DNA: TGTGCCAGCAGCTTAGTAGCTAGCGGCTCCTACAATGAGCAGTTCTTC
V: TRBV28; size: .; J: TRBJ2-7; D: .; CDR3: CASSPIQRTSYEQYF; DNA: TGTGCCAGCAGTCCCATTCAGCGGACCTCCTACGAGCAGTACTTC
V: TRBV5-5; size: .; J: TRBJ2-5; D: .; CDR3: CASSLGRQDGTQYF; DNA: TGTGCCAGCAGCTTGGGAAGACAAGACGGGACCCAGTACTTC
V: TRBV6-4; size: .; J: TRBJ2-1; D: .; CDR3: CASSLRAGTYNEQFF; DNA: TGTGCCAGCAGCCTGAGGGCGGGGACCTACAATGAGCAGTTCTTC
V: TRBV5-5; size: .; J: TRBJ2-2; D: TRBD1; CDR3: CASSPTGGADTGELFF; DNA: TGTGCCAGCAGCCCGACAGGGGGCGCTGACACCGGGGAGCTGTTTTTT
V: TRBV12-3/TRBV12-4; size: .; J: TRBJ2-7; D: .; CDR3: CASGKTGLEQYF; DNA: TGTGCCAGCGGAAAAACAGGGTTGGAGCAGTACTTC
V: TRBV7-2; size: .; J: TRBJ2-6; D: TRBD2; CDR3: CASSLAASGSSSGANVLTF; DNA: TGTGCCAGCAGCTTAGCGGCTAGCGGGTCCAGCTCTGGGGCCAACGTCCTGACTTTC
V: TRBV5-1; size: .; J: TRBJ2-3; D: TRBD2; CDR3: CASSVTSGTDTQYF; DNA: TGCGCCAGCAGCGTGACTAGCGGCACAGATACGCAGTATTTT
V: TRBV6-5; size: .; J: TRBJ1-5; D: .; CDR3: CASRPTGISNQPQHF; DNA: TGTGCCAGCAGGCCTACAGGGATAAGCAATCAGCCCCAGCATTTT
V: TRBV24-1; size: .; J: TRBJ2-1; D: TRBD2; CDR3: CATSDPSRLAGAENEQFF; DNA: TGTGCCACCAGTGATCCTTCAAGACTAGCGGGAGCCGAGAATGAGCAGTTCTTC
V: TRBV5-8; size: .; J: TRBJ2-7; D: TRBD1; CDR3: CASAWGQGLGEQYF; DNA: TGTGCCAGCGCTTGGGGACAGGGGCTAGGGGAGCAGTACTTC
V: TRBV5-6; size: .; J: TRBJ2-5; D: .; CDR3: CASTLKETQYF; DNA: TGTGCCAGCACCCTAAAAGAGACCCAGTACTTC
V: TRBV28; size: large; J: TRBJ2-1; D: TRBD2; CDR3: CASSLVTGLAGDEQFF; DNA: TGTGCCAGCAGTTTAGTTACGGGACTAGCAGGGGATGAGCAGTTCTTC
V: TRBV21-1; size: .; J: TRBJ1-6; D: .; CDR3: CASSKGGGGSHHSPLHF; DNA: TGTGCCAGCAGCAAAGGAGGGGGGGGCTCCCACCATTCACCCCTCCACTTT
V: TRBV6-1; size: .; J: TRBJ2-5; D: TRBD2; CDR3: CASSESGGRQETQYF; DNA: TGTGCCAGCAGTGAAAGCGGGGGGAGGCAAGAGACCCAGTACTTC
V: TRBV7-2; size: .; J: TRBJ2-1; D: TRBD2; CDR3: CASSLVLAGVSSYNEQFF; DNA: TGTGCCAGCAGCTTAGTTCTGGCGGGGGTCAGCTCCTACAATGAGCAGTTCTTC